The 3 T cell receptor beta chains below all came from one sample that was sequenced in a study of response to subunit inactivated influenza vaccine. TCRdb re-called the RT-PCR reads with MiXCR, one entry per CDR3 protein. The sample has around 190,000 distinct CDR3 sequences; about 9% are singletons. The sequenced sample was non-naive T cells sorted from PBMCs, obtained on the day of vaccination. The receptors stem from a man in his forties or fifties who received an inactivated influenza vaccine.

This clonotype appeared many times. The V call is TRBV11-2, the J call TRBJ2-7; 8 bases map to TRBD2. Germline V lookup: CDR1 SGHAT, CDR2 FQNNGV. This CDR3 has 15 residues. The J segment lost 7 bases and the V segment lost 4 bases, leaving 12 bases of the junction unmatched. CDR3 nucleotides: TGTGCCAGCAGCTCGCTAGCGGGCCGCCCCCAAGAGCAGTACTTC. It translates to CASSSLAGRPQEQYF.

This clonotype was picked up many times. The CDR3 bases are TGTGCCAGCAGCTTAAAAGAGACCCAGTACTTC. Protein sequence: CASSLKETQYF. The genes are TRBV2 and TRBJ2-5, with D hard to call. This CDR3 has 11 residues. The germline CDR1 and CDR2 sequences are SNHLY and FYNNEI. Trimming stripped 6 bases from V and 3 bases from J, with 5 bases between.

The V call is TRBV10-3, the J call TRBJ1-4; 11 nucleotides line up with TRBD1. From germline, CDR1 is ENHRY and CDR2 SYGVKD. J lost 8 bases, V lost 2 bases, and 4 bases had no gene match. The CDR3 has 15 residues. CDR3 sequence reads: CAISEPGQGDEKLFF. The CDR3, as DNA: TGTGCCATCAGTGAGCCGGGACAGGGGGACGAAAAACTGTTTTTT.